The rows below give T cell receptor beta chains drawn from one sample of a study of cytomegalovirus exposure and HLA in healthy donors. Assay used: immunoSEQ multiplex PCR; TCRdb lists only in-frame clones, some missing. The data hold about 130,000 clones, with roughly 69% observed a single time. Sequencing was done on a sample of PBMCs. The source of these receptors is a human donor in good health. Each CDR3 is given with its conserved first and last residue. Fields, in order: V gene, D gene, clone size, J gene, CDR3 protein, CDR3 DNA. D genes are given only for firm matches. Expanded clones are given a class, and other clones once, few, many or no size at all.

v_gene: TRBV5-4; d_gene: -; abundance: -; j_gene: TRBJ1-2; CDR3aa: CASTVQFDYGYTF; CDR3nt: TGTGCCAGCACCGTACAGTTTGACTATGGCTACACCTTC
v_gene: TRBV4-2; d_gene: TRBD1; abundance: -; j_gene: TRBJ2-5; CDR3aa: CASSHGPGQEETQYF; CDR3nt: TGTGCCAGCAGCCACGGCCCGGGACAGGAAGAGACCCAGTACTTC
v_gene: TRBV30; d_gene: TRBD1; abundance: once; j_gene: TRBJ1-5; CDR3aa: CAWSAKIGTGDQPQHF; CDR3nt: TGTGCCTGGAGTGCCAAAATCGGGACAGGGGATCAGCCCCAGCATTTT
v_gene: TRBV27; d_gene: -; abundance: -; j_gene: TRBJ2-7; CDR3aa: CASSWRARLYEQYF; CDR3nt: TGTGCCAGCAGTTGGCGGGCAAGGCTCTACGAGCAGTACTTC
v_gene: TRBV7-9; d_gene: -; abundance: -; j_gene: TRBJ2-3; CDR3aa: CASSPNSNTDTQYF; CDR3nt: TGTGCCAGCAGCCCCAACAGTAACACAGATACGCAGTATTTT
v_gene: TRBV6-1; d_gene: TRBD1; abundance: -; j_gene: TRBJ2-7; CDR3aa: CASRGQGLIYEQYF; CDR3nt: TGTGCCAGCAGAGGACAGGGTCTTATCTACGAGCAGTACTTC
v_gene: TRBV14; d_gene: -; abundance: -; j_gene: TRBJ1-6; CDR3aa: CASSQAPLRASPLHF; CDR3nt: TGTGCCAGCAGCCAAGCCCCCTTGAGGGCTTCACCCCTCCACTTT
v_gene: TRBV7-2; d_gene: -; abundance: -; j_gene: TRBJ2-2; CDR3aa: CASSPIRGYPTGELFF; CDR3nt: TGTGCCAGCAGCCCAATCCGAGGGTATCCCACCGGGGAGCTGTTTTTT
v_gene: TRBV9; d_gene: -; abundance: -; j_gene: TRBJ2-1; CDR3aa: CASSVELNEQFF; CDR3nt: TGTGCCAGCAGCGTAGAACTTAATGAGCAGTTCTTC
v_gene: TRBV9; d_gene: -; abundance: -; j_gene: TRBJ2-7; CDR3aa: CASSVGNGAYEQYF; CDR3nt: TGTGCCAGCAGCGTAGGAAACGGGGCCTACGAGCAGTACTTC
v_gene: TRBV7-2; d_gene: -; abundance: -; j_gene: TRBJ2-5; CDR3aa: CASSLNKPETQYF; CDR3nt: TGTGCCAGCAGCTTAAACAAACCAGAGACCCAGTACTTC
v_gene: TRBV27; d_gene: -; abundance: -; j_gene: TRBJ2-7; CDR3aa: CASSISYEQYF; CDR3nt: TGTGCCAGCAGTATTAGCTACGAGCAGTACTTC
v_gene: TRBV4-1; d_gene: -; abundance: -; j_gene: TRBJ1-1; CDR3aa: CASSQDNTRGTEAFF; CDR3nt: TGCGCCAGCAGCCAAGATAACACCAGGGGCACTGAAGCTTTCTTT
v_gene: TRBV7-2; d_gene: TRBD2; abundance: -; j_gene: TRBJ2-3; CDR3aa: CASSSSGGAYDTQYF; CDR3nt: TGTGCCAGCAGCTCTAGCGGGGGGGCGTATGATACGCAGTATTTT
v_gene: TRBV19; d_gene: -; abundance: -; j_gene: TRBJ1-3; CDR3aa: CASSIGFDSGNTIYF; CDR3nt: TGTGCCAGTAGTATCGGTTTCGACTCTGGAAACACCATATATTTT
v_gene: TRBV6-6; d_gene: TRBD2; abundance: -; j_gene: TRBJ2-3; CDR3aa: CASSYSGGSTDTQYF; CDR3nt: TGTGCCAGCAGTTACTCGGGGGGGTCCACAGATACGCAGTATTTT
v_gene: TRBV27; d_gene: -; abundance: -; j_gene: TRBJ2-7; CDR3aa: CASSLYQDREQYF; CDR3nt: TGTGCCAGCAGTTTATACCAGGATCGCGAGCAGTACTTC
v_gene: TRBV7-2; d_gene: -; abundance: -; j_gene: TRBJ2-2; CDR3aa: CASSLARTKNTGELFF; CDR3nt: TGTGCCAGCAGCTTAGCGCGGACAAAAAACACCGGGGAGCTGTTTTTT
v_gene: TRBV2; d_gene: -; abundance: -; j_gene: TRBJ1-6; CDR3aa: CASSKHRVYSPLHF; CDR3nt: TGTGCCAGCAGTAAACACAGGGTCTATTCACCCCTCCACTTT
v_gene: TRBV5-1; d_gene: TRBD2; abundance: -; j_gene: TRBJ2-7; CDR3aa: CASSPGGGYEQYF; CDR3nt: TGCGCCAGCAGCCCTGGGGGAGGGTACGAGCAGTACTTC
v_gene: TRBV6-5; d_gene: -; abundance: few; j_gene: TRBJ1-1; CDR3aa: CARSYSGFAGYTEAFF; CDR3nt: TGTGCCCGCAGTTACTCAGGATTTGCGGGGTACACTGAAGCTTTCTTT
v_gene: TRBV9; d_gene: -; abundance: few; j_gene: TRBJ1-5; CDR3aa: CASSRGGSLSGNQPQHF; CDR3nt: TGTGCCAGCAGCAGAGGTGGTTCGCTCAGCGGCAATCAGCCCCAGCATTTT
v_gene: TRBV29-1; d_gene: TRBD2; abundance: -; j_gene: TRBJ2-1; CDR3aa: CSVVPGTSSYNEQFF; CDR3nt: TGCAGCGTGGTCCCTGGGACTAGCTCCTACAATGAGCAGTTCTTC
v_gene: TRBV28; d_gene: -; abundance: -; j_gene: TRBJ1-2; CDR3aa: CVSSFSGINYGYTF; CDR3nt: TGTGTCAGCAGTTTCTCAGGGATTAACTATGGCTACACCTTC
v_gene: TRBV19; d_gene: TRBD2; abundance: -; j_gene: TRBJ2-7; CDR3aa: CASSITGGEREQYF; CDR3nt: TGTGCCAGTAGTATCACGGGAGGAGAGCGCGAGCAGTACTTC
v_gene: TRBV28; d_gene: -; abundance: few; j_gene: TRBJ2-1; CDR3aa: CASSLGSYNEQFF; CDR3nt: TGTGCCAGCAGCCTGGGGAGCTACAATGAGCAGTTCTTC
v_gene: TRBV5-4; d_gene: -; abundance: few; j_gene: TRBJ2-5; CDR3aa: CASSLDRFPLTQYF; CDR3nt: TGTGCCAGCAGCTTGGACAGATTCCCCCTTACCCAGTACTTC